These 2 T cell receptor beta chains came from one sample sequenced in a study of cytomegalovirus exposure and HLA in healthy donors. The PCR made use of 60 Vbeta and 13 Jbeta primers. Generated by immunoSEQ multiplex PCR, the TCRdb table keeps only in-frame clones and is missing some. The sample consists of 150,000 to 200,000 clones, approximately 67% of them appearing once. Sequencing was carried out using PBMCs. The receptors originated from a woman aged 18-29 years in good health and CMV-seropositive.

The rearrangement joins TRBV5-4 to TRBJ2-7, with 8 nucleotides matching TRBD1. This CDR3 has 16 amino acids. CDR1 is SGHNT and CDR2 is YYREEE in the germline V gene (reference sequence). J gave up 2 bases and V 4 bases, and 11 bases lay outside the gene matches. The CDR3 loop reads CASSPGQGALPYEQYF. The CDR3 DNA is TGTGCCAGCAGCCCGGGTCAGGGGGCGCTACCCTACGAGCAGTACTTC.

The chain carries TRBV6-5 and TRBJ1-1; the D gene is possibly TRBD1 (5 bases). This CDR3 region has 14 residues. Per germline, CDR1 MNHEY and CDR2 SVGAGI. V dropped 6 bases and J dropped 0 bases, with 11 bases sitting between them. The CDR3 sequence: CASSWGGMNTEAFF. CDR3 in DNA: TGTGCCAGCAGCTGGGGGGGTATGAACACTGAAGCTTTCTTT.